This record looks at one TCR beta chain sequence and its context. This clonotype was seen many times. This receptor's antigen is unknown. No quality values exist for individual bases; no much larger clone is one base distant. The germline V gene sets CDR1 to ENHRY and CDR2 to SYGVKD. The CDR3 runs 15 residues from the cysteine to the phenylalanine. Left in the record is the CDR3 DNA by itself, 45 bases read in frame from the first base. Trimming removed 6 bases from V and 4 bases from J; the gene matches leave 8 bases unexplained. For the unsorted PBMC libraries, 2 million PBMCs were stored in RNAlater at -80 degrees C until RNA extraction and were used to generate the libraries. Multiple sclerosis patients were enrolled in a US clinical protocol evaluating disease progression by magnetic resonance imaging. PBMCs were separated from peripheral blood using Ficoll-Hypaque density gradient centrifugation and then cryopreserved in liquid nitrogen.

The data were obtained in a study of neurological immune-mediated disorders (dated by TCRdb to the late 2010s). Notes on the research overall: Among the roughly 35 multiple sclerosis patients, approximately 31 had relapsing-remitting MS and 3 had secondary progressive MS. The study compared peripheral blood TCR-beta repertoires of HTLV-I-associated myelopathy (HAM/TSP) patients, multiple sclerosis patients and healthy controls using UMI-based sequencing. Longitudinal samples, technical triplicates and paired sorted CD4+ and CD8+ T-cell subsets, alongside PBMC samples, were included among the approximately 110 TCR-beta libraries. Of the roughly 71 subjects in the cohort, around 15 were HAM/TSP patients, some 34 were multiple sclerosis patients, and about 20 were healthy controls.

The investigation overall reported the following: TCR clonal expansion was highest in HAM/TSP patients and lowest in MS patients, with MS patients falling below even healthy controls. In a phylogenetic analysis, the repertoires of 18 out of 34 MS patients fell into a single cluster of related CDR3 sequences, pointing to a possible signature at the repertoire level. Expanded clones from different subjects shared no identical CDR3 amino acid sequences, which suggests that TCR-beta repertoires were private in all groups. The MS cluster was not associated with any clinical or MRI features, and the authors stated that larger cohorts are needed.

cDNA was synthesized by template-switch 5'RACE using a primer carrying a 10-nucleotide random unique molecular identifier by which each TCR transcript was tagged. Each sequencing run produced over 170 million TCR-beta sequences covering 15-18 subjects. Total RNA was extracted with the RNeasy kit. TCR-beta VDJ regions were amplified with primers for the TCR constant region and the 5'RACE anchor, using the KAPA Real-time Library Amplification kit. A first PCR added sample indexes and Illumina adaptors, and a second PCR then raised library yield. The roughly 650 bp TCR product was size-selected on a 2% E-gel SizeSelection system after Ampure bead purification. Before pooling, library quality was checked on a Bioanalyzer, concentration was measured with Qubit, and libraries were quantified with the Kapa Library Quantification kit. An Illumina HiSeq 2500 was used to sequence the libraries paired-end at 2 x 150 bp. To increase sequence diversity, about 24-32% phiX was spiked into each library pool. On the authors' methods: The UMI-based MiGEC pipeline processed quality-filtered reads and removed over 80% of raw TCR sequences during error correction. IMGT germline references were used for alignment of VDJ genes, and clonotypes were defined by a unique CDR3 amino acid sequence together with V-J genes. Clonal expansion, Shannon diversity and CDR3 relatedness were evaluated with VDJtools (CalcPairwiseDistances, ClusterSamples), while phylogenetic trees were built in CLCbio workbench. Using coefficient-of-variation modelling across technical triplicates, the study counted a clone as expanded if it had at least 8 unique UMIs. TCRdb passed the public sequencing reads through fastp at Q25 and MiXCR, retaining productive beta sequences. Duplicate CDR3 protein sequences are folded into a single record with the most common DNA and genes. The V and J calls come from TCRdb's annotation, not from the publication. The sample table shows about 66,000 distinct CDR3 sequences, and 3.4% are seen once. About 4% of the sample lies in the top ten.

This TCR was recovered from a man in his forties or fifties with multiple sclerosis. The sequence links TRBV10-3 to TRBJ2-1; a stretch of 8 junction bases matches TRBD2. Material: PBMCs. The DNA is as follows: TGTGCCATCAGCCACCCGGGAGGGCTTTACAATGAGCAGTTCTTC. Its product reads: CAISHPGGLYNEQFF.